The T cell receptor (beta chain) under discussion was sequenced for a study of blood T cell repertoires in COVID-19. For the study at large: Acute-phase and convalescent COVID-19 samples originated in the United States, Italy and Spain. T cells, B-cell-depleted T cells, or PBMCs supplied cDNA or gDNA.

After removal of 5 bases from V and 0 bases from J, the junction contained 9 bases not matched to a gene. The germline gives CDR1 SNHLY, CDR2 FYNNEI. CDR3 size: 17 residues. Clones were read by immunoSEQ multiplex PCR, and TCRdb kept only the in-frame ones, dropping some. The repertoire holds 75,000 to 95,000 clones, with approximately 70% as singletons. This chain links TRBV2 with TRBJ2-5; 10 bases are shared with TRBD2. This receptor was obtained from a woman in her sixties or seventies in a cohort sampled during active or convalescent COVID-19. Sequencing input: peripheral blood. CDR3 in amino acids: CASSPASGGYNQETQYF. The DNA for the CDR3 is TGTGCCAGCAGTCCGGCTAGCGGGGGATACAACCAAGAGACCCAGTACTTC.